Sequencing of this TCR beta chain was carried out in a study of tumor-infiltrating lymphocytes in primary liver carcinoma. Out of unsorted whole blood came the blood RNA, and germline DNA was extracted as well. Chronic HBV infection was present, with no prior treatment. V shed 4 bases and J shed 8 bases, with 18 bases lying between them. This CDR3 is built from 15 residues. TCR beta cDNA came from about 500 ng total RNA, primed with a constant-region primer. A slightly modified ARM-PCR protocol with three nested multiplex PCR rounds produced these TCR beta libraries. Two initial PCR rounds of around 9 cycles each paired TRBV1-TRBV30 forward primers with a C-beta reverse primer. TCRdb itself ran the multiplex PCR reads through MiXCR, one entry per CDR3 protein. The table records approximately 310,000 distinct CDR3 sequences, 65% of them present only once. On this clonotype itself: A much larger clone differs by one base, so this may be a read error.

V is TRBV12-3 or TRBV12-4 and J is TRBJ2-1; D may be TRBD1 (6 bases). Sequenced sample: peripheral blood. This clonotype was sampled from a man aged 40-55 years with primary liver carcinoma and hepatitis B virus infection. This chain's CDR3 is CASSSIKGQIDEQFF. DNA for the CDR3: TGTGCCAGCAGTTCAATTAAAGGACAGATCGATGAGCAGTTCTTC.